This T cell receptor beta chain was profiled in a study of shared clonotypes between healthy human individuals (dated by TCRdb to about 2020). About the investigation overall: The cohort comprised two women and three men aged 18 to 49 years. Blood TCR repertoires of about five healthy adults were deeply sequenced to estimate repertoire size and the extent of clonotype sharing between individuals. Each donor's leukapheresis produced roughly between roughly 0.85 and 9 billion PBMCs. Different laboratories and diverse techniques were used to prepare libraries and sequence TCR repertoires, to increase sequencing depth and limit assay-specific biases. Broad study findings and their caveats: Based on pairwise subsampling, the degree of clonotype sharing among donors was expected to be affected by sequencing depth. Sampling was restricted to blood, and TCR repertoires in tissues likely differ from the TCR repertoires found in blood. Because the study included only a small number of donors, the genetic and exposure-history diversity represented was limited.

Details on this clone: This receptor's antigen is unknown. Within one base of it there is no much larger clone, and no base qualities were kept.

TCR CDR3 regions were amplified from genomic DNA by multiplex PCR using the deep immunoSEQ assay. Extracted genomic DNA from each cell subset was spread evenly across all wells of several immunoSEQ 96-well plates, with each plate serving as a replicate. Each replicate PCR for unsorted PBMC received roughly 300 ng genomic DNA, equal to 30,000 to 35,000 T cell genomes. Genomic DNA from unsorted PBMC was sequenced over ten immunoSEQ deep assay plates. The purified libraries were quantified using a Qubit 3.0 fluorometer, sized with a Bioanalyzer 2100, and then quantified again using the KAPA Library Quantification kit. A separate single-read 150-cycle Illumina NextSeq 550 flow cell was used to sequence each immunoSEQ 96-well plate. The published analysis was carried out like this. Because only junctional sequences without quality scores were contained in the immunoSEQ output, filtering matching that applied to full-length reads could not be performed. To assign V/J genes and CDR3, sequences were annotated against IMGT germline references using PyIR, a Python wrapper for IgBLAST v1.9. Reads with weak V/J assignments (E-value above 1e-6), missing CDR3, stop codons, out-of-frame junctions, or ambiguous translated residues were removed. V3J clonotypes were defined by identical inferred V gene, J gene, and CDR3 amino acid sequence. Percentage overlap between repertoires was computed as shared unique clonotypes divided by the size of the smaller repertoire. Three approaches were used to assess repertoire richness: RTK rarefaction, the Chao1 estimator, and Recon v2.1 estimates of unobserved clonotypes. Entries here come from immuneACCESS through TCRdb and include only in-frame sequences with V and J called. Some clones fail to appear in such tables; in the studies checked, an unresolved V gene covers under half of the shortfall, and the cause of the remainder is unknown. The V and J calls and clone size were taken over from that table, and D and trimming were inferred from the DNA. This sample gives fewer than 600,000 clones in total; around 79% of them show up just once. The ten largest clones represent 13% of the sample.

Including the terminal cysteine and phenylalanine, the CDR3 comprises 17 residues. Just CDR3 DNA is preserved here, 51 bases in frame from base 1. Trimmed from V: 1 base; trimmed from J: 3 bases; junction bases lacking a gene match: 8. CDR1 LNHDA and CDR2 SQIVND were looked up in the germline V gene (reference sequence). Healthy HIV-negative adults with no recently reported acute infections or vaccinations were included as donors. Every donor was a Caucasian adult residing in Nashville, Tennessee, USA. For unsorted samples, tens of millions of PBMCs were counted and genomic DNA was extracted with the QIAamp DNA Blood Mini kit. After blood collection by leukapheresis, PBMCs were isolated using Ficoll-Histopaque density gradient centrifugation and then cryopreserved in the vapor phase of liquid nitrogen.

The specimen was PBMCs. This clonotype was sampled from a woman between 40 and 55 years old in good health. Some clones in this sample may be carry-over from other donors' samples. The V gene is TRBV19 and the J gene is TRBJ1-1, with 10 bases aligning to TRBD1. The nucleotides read TGTGCCAGTAGTATAGGGTACCGACAGGGGGCTCACACTGAAGCTTTCTTT. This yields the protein CASSIGYRQGAHTEAFF.